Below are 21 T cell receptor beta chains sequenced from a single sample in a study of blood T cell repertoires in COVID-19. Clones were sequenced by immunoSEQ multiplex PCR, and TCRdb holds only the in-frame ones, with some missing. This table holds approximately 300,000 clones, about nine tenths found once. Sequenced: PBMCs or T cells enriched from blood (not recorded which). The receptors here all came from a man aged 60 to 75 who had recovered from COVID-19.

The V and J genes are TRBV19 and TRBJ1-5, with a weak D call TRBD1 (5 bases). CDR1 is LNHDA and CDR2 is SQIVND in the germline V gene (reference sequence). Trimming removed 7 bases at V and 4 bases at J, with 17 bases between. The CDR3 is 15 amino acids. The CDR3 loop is CASTATGEINQPQHF. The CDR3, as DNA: TGTGCCAGTACCGCTACAGGAGAAATTAATCAGCCCCAGCATTTT.

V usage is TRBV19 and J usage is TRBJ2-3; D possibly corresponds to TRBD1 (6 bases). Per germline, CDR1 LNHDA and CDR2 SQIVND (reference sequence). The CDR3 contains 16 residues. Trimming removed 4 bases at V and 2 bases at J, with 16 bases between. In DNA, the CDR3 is TGTGCCAGTAGTACCCCAGACAGGCCGTTCACAGATACGCAGTATTTT. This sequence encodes CASSTPDRPFTDTQYF.

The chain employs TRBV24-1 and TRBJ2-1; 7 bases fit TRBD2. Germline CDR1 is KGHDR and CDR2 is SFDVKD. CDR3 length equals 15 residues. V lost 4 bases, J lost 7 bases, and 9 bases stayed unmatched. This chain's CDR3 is CATSDQLAPENEQFF. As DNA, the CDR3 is TGTGCCACCAGTGACCAACTAGCGCCCGAGAATGAGCAGTTCTTC.

This chain's CDR3 is CASSLAGGTVPSEQFF. The CDR3 DNA sequence: TGTGCCAGCAGCTTGGCCGGCGGGACAGTTCCGAGTGAGCAGTTCTTC. The chain has TRBV7-6 and TRBJ2-1; possibly TRBD1 for D (7 bases). The CDR3 runs to 16 residues. Deletions cut 3 bases from V and 9 bases from J, with 21 bases between. Per the germline V gene, CDR1 is SGHVS and CDR2 is FNYEAQ. The variable domain in full, completed from reference TRBV7-6 and TRBJ2-1, reads GAGVSQSPRYKVTKRGQDVALRCDPISGHVSLYWYRQALGQGPEFLTYFNYEAQQDKSGLPNDRFSAERPEGSISTLTIQRTEQRDSAMYRCASSLAGGTVPSEQFFGPGTRLTVL.

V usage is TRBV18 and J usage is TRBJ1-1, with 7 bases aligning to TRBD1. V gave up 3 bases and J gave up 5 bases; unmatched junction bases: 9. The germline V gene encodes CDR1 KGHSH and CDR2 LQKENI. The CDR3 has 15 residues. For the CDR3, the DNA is TGTGCCAGCTCACCGAGACAGGGTTTGGAAACTGAAGCTTTCTTT. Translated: CASSPRQGLETEAFF.

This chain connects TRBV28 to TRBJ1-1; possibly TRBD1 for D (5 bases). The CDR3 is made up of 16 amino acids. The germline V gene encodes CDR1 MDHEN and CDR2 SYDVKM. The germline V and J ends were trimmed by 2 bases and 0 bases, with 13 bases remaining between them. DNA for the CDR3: TGTGCCAGCAGTTTACAGGGACTCGCTATGAACACTGAAGCTTTCTTT. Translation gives CASSLQGLAMNTEAFF.

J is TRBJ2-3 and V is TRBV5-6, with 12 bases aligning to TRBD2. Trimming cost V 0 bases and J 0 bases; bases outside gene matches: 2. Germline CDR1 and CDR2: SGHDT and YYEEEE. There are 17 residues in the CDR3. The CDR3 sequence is CASSLGLAGASTDTQYF. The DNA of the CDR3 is TGTGCCAGCAGCTTGGGACTAGCGGGGGCTAGCACAGATACGCAGTATTTT.

The CDR3 coding sequence is TGTGCCAGCAGCCAAGACTACGGGAGTTACTACAATGAGCAGTTCTTC. Its protein is CASSQDYGSYYNEQFF. The V call is TRBV4-2, the J call TRBJ2-1, with a tentative D call TRBD2 (6 bases). CDR3 length: 16 residues. V was trimmed by 0 bases and J by 3 bases, leaving 12 bases between them. The V gene's germline CDR1 is LGHNA and CDR2 YNFKEQ.

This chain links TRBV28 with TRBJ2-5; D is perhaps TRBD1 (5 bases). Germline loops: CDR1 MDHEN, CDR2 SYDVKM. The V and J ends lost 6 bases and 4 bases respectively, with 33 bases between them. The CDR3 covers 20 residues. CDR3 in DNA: TGTGCCAGCAGCCCCCATCGAGGCCGAGGAATAGGACGAAGGGGAGAGACCCAGTACTTC. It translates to CASSPHRGRGIGRRGETQYF.

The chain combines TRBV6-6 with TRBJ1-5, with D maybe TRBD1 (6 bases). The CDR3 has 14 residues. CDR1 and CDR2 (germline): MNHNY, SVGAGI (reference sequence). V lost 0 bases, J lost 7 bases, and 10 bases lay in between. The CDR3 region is CASSYSAGVQPQHF. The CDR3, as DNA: TGTGCCAGCAGTTACTCGGCAGGGGTACAGCCCCAGCATTTT.

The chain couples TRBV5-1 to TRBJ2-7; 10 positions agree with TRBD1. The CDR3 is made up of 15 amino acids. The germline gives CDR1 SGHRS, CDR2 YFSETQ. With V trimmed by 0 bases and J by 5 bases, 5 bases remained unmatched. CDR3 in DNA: TGCGCCAGCAGCTTGGTCGGGACAGGGGTCGACGAGCAGTACTTC. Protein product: CASSLVGTGVDEQYF.

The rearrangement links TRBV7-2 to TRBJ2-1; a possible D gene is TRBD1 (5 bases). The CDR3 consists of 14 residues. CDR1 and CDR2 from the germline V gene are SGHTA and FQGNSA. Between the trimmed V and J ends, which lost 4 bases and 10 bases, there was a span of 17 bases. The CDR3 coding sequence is TGTGCCAGCAGCTCGCAGGGTCCCCAAGGGGAGCAGTTCTTC. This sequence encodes CASSSQGPQGEQFF.

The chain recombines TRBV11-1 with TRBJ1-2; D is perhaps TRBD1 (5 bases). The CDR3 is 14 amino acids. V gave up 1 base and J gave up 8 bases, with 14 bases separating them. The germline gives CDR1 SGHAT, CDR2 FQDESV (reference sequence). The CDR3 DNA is TGTGCCAGCAGCTTAGAGTGGGGCGCAACGGGCTACACCTTC. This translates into CASSLEWGATGYTF.

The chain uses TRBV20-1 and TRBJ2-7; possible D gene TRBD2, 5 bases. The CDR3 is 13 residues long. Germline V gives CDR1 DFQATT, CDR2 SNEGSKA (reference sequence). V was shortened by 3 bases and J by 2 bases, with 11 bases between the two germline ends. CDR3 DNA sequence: TGCAGTGCTAGTAAGACTATAACCTACGAGCAGTACTTC. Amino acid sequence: CSASKTITYEQYF.

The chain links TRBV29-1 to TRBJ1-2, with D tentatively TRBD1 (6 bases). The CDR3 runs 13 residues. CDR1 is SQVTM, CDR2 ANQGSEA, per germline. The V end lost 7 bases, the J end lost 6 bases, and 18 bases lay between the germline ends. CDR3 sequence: CSAERGGAHGYTF. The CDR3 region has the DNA TGCAGCGCCGAAAGGGGGGGGGCCCATGGCTACACCTTC.

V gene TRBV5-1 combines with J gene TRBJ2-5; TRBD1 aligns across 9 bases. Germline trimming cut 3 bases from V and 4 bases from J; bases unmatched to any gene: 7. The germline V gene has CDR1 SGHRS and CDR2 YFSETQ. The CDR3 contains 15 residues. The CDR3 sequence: CASSSQTGGGETQYF. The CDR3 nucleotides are TGCGCCAGCAGCTCCCAGACAGGGGGTGGAGAGACCCAGTACTTC.

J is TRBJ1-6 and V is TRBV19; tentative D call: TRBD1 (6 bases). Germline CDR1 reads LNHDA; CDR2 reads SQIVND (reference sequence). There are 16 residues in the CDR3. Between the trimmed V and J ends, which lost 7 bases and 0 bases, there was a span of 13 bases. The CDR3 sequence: CASTSTGYSYNSPLHF. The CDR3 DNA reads TGTGCCAGTACCTCAACAGGGTACTCCTATAATTCACCCCTCCACTTT. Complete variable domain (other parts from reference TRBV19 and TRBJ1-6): DGGITQSPKYLFRKEGQNVTLSCEQNLNHDAMYWYRQDPGQGLRLIYYSQIVNDFQKGDIAEGYSVSREKKESFPLTVTSAQKNPTAFYLCASTSTGYSYNSPLHFGNGTRLTVT.

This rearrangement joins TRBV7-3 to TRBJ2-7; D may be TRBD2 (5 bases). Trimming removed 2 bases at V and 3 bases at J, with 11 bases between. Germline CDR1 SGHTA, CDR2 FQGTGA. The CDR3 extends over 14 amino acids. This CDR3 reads CASSLVGNHYEQYF. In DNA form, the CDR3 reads TGTGCCAGCAGCTTAGTCGGGAACCACTACGAGCAGTACTTC.

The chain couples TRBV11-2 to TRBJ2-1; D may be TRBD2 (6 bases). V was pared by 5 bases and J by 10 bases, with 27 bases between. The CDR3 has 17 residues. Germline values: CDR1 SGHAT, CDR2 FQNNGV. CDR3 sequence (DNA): TGTGCCAGCAGCCGGACTACCAGCTCGCAGGTGAGTGGAGAGCAGTTCTTC. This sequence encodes CASSRTTSSQVSGEQFF. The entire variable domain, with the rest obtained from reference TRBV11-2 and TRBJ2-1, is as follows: EAGVAQSPRYKIIEKRQSVAFWCNPISGHATLYWYQQILGQGPKLLIQFQNNGVVDDSQLPKDRFSAERLKGVDSTLKIQPAKLEDSAVYLCASSRTTSSQVSGEQFFGPGTRLTVL.

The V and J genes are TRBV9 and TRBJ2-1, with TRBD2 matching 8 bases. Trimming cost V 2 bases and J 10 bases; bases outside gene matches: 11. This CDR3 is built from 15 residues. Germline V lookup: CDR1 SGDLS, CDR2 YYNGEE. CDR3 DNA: TGTGCCAGCAGCGTCCTAGCGGGTGGGGTTAGGGAGCAGTTCTTC. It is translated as CASSVLAGGVREQFF. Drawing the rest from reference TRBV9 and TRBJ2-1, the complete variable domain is DSGVTQTPKHLITATGQRVTLRCSPRSGDLSVYWYQQSLDQGLQFLIQYYNGEERAKGNILERFSAQQFPDLHSELNLSSLELGDSALYFCASSVLAGGVREQFFGPGTRLTVL.

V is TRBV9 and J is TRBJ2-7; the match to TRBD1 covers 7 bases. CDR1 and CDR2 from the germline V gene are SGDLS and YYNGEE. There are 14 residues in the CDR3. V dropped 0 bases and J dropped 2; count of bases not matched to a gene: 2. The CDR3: CASSVGDRTYEQYF. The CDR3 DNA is TGTGCCAGCAGCGTAGGGGACAGAACCTACGAGCAGTACTTC.